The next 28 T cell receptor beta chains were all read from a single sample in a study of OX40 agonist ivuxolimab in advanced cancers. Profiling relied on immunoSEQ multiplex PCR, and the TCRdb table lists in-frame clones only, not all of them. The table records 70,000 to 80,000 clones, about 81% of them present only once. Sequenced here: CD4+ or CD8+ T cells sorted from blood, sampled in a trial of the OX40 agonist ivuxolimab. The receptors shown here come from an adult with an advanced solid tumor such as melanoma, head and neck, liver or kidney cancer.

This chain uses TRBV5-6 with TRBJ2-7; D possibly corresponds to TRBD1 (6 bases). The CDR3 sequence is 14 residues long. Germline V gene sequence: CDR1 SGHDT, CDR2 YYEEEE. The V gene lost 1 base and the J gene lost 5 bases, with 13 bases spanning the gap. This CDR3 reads CASSLRTVLNEQYF. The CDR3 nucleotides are TGTGCCAGCAGCTTGAGGACAGTTCTCAACGAGCAGTACTTC.

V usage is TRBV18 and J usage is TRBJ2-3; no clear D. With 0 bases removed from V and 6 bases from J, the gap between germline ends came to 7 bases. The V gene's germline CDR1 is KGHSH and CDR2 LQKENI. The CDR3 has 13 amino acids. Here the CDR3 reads CASSPPTRDTQYF. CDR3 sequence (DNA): TGTGCCAGCTCACCACCCACTCGGGATACGCAGTATTTT.

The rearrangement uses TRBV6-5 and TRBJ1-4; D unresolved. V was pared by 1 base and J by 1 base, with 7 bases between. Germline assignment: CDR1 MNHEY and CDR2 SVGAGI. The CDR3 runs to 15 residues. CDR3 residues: CASSYWAGTNEKLFF. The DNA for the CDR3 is TGTGCCAGCAGTTACTGGGCAGGAACTAATGAAAAACTGTTTTTT.

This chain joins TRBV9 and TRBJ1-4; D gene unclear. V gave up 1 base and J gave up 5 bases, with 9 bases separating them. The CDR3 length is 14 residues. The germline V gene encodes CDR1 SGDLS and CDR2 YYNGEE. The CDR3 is CASSVQPINEKLFF. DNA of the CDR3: TGTGCCAGCAGCGTACAGCCGATAAATGAAAAACTGTTTTTT.

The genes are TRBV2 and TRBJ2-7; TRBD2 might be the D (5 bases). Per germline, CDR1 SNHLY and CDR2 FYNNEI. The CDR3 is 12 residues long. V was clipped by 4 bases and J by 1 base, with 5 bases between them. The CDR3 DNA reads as TGTGCCAGCAGTGGGGAGTCCTACGAGCAGTACTTC. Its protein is CASSGESYEQYF.

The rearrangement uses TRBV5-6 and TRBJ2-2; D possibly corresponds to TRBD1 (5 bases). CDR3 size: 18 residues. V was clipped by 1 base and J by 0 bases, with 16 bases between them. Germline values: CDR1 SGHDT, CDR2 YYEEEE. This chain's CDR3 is CASSLYRWTTSNTGELFF. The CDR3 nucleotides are TGTGCCAGCAGCTTGTACAGGTGGACAACCTCGAACACCGGGGAGCTGTTTTTT.

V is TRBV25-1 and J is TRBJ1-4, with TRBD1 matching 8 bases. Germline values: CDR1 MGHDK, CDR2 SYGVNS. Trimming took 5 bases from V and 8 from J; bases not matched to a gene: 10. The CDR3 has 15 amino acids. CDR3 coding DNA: TGTGCCAGCAGTCCGTACAGGGGGATGAGGGAAAAACTGTTTTTT. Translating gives CASSPYRGMREKLFF.

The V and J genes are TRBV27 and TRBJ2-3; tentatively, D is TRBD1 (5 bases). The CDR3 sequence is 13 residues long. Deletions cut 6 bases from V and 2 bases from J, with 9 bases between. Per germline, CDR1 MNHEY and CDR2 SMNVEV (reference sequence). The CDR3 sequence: CASSLTVTDTQYF. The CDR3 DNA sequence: TGTGCCAGCAGCCTGACAGTCACAGATACGCAGTATTTT.

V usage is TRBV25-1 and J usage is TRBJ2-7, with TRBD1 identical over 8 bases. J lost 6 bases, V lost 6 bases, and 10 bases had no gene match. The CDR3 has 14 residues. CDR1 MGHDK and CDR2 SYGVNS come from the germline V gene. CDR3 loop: CASSHKGTGSEQYF. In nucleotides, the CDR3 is TGTGCCAGCAGCCACAAAGGGACAGGCTCCGAGCAGTACTTC.

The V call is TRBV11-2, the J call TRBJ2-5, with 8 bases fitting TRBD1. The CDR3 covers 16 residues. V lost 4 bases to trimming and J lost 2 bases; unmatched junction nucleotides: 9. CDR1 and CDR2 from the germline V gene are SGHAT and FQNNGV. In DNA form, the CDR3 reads TGTGCCAGCAGCTCTTGGACAGGGAGTAGACAAGAGACCCAGTACTTC. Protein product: CASSSWTGSRQETQYF.

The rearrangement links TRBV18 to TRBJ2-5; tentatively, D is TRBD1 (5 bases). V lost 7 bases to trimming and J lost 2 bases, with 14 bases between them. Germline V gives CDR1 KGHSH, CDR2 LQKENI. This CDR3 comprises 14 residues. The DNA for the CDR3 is TGTGCCAGCTTGCAGGGTACGGAACAAGAGACCCAGTACTTC. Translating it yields CASLQGTEQETQYF.

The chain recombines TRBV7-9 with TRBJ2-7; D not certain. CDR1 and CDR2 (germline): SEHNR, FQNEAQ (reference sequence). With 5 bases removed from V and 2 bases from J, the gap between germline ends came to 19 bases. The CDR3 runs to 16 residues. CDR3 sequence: CASSPGSGRETYEQYF. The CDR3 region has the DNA TGTGCCAGCAGCCCCGGTAGTGGAAGGGAAACCTACGAGCAGTACTTC.

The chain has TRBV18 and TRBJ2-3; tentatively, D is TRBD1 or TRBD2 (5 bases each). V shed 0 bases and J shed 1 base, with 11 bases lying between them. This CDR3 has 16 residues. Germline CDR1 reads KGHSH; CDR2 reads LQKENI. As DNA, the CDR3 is TGTGCCAGCTCACCACCAGGTGGGGGAGGCACAGATACGCAGTATTTT. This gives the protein CASSPPGGGGTDTQYF.

CDR3 in DNA: TGTGCCAGCAGCCAACCTAAAGGGACTAGCGGGAGGGTCGAGCAGTACTTC. Protein: CASSQPKGTSGRVEQYF. The chain employs TRBV4-2 and TRBJ2-7; TRBD2 agrees at 16 bases. V lost 2 bases and J lost 6; bases outside the gene matches: 7. This CDR3 region has 17 residues. Germline V gene lookup returns CDR1 LGHNA and CDR2 YNFKEQ.

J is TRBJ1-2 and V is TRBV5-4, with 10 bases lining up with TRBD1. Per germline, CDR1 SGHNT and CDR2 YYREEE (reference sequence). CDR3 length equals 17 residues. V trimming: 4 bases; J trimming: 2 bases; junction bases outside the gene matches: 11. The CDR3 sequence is CASSRPTRDRGNYGYTF. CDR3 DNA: TGTGCCAGCAGCCGCCCGACCCGGGACAGGGGAAACTATGGCTACACCTTC. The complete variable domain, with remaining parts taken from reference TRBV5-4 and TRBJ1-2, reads ETGVTQSPTHLIKTRGQQVTLRCSSQSGHNTVSWYQQALGQGPQFIFQYYREEENGRGNFPPRFSGLQFPNYSSELNVNALELDDSALYLCASSRPTRDRGNYGYTFGSGTRLTVV.

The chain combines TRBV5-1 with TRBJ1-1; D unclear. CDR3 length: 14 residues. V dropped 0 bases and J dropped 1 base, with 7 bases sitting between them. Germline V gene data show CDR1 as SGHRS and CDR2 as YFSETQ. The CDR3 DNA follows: TGCGCCAGCAGCTTGGTAGCGGAGAACACTGAAGCTTTCTTT. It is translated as CASSLVAENTEAFF.

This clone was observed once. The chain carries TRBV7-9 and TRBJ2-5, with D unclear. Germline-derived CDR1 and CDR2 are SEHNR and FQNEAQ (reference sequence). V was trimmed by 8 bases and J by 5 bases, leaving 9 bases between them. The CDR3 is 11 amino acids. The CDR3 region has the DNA TGTGCCAGCGCTGCTTTCGAGACCCAGTACTTC. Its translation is CASAAFETQYF.

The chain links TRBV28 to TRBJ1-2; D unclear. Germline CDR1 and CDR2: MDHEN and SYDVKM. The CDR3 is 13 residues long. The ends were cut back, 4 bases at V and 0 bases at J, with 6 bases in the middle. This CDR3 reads CASSSNTNYGYTF. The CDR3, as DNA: TGTGCCAGCAGTTCTAACACTAACTATGGCTACACCTTC.

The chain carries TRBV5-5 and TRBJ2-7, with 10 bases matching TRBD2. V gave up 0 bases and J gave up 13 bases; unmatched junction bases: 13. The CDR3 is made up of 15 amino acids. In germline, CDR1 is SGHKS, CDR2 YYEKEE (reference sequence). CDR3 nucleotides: TGTGCCAGCAGCTTGGAGCTAGCGGGGGTGCCGGGGCATTACTTC. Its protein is CASSLELAGVPGHYF.

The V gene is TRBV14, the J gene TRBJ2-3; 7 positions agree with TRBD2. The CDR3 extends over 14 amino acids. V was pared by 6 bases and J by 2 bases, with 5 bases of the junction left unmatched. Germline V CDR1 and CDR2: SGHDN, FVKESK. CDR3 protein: CASRSGIYTDTQYF. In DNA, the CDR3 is TGTGCCAGCAGGAGCGGGATATACACAGATACGCAGTATTTT.

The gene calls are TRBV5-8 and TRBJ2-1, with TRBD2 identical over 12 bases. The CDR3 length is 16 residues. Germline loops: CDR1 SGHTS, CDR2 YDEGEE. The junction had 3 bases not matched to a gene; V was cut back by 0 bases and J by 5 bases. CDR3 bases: TGTGCCAGCAGCTTGGAGAGACTAGCGGGAGACAATGAGCAGTTCTTC. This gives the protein CASSLERLAGDNEQFF.

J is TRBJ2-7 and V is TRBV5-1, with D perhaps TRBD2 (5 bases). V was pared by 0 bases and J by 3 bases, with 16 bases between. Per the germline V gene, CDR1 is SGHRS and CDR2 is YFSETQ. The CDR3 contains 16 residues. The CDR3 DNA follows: TGCGCCAGCAGCTTGGCCGGGGTGAATATGGGCTACGAGCAGTACTTC. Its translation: CASSLAGVNMGYEQYF.

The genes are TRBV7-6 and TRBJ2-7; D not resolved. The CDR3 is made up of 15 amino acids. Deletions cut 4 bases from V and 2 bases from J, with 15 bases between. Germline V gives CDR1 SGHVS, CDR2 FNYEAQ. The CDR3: CASSSSGQVTYEQYF. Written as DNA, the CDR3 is TGTGCCAGCAGCTCTTCTGGGCAGGTGACCTACGAGCAGTACTTC.

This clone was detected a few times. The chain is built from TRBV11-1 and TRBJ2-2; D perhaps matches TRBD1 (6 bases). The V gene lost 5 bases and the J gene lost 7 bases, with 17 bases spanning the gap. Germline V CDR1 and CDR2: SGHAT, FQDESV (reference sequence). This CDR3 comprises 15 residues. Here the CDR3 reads CASSHAQGSGGELFF. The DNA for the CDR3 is TGTGCCAGCAGCCACGCCCAGGGGTCGGGCGGGGAGCTGTTTTTT.

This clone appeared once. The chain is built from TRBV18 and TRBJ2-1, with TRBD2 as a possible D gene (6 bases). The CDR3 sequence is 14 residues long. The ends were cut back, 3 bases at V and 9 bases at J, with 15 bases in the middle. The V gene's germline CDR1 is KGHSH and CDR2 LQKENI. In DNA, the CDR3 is TGTGCCAGCTCACCGACACGGGGGTTGGGTGAGCAGTTCTTC. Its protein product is CASSPTRGLGEQFF.

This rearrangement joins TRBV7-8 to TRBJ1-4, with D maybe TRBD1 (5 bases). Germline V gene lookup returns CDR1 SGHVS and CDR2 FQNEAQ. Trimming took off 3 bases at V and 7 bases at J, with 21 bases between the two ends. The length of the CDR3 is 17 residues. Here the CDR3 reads CASSFFGDGTSTEKLFF. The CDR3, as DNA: TGTGCCAGCAGCTTTTTTGGGGACGGGACCTCGACTGAAAAACTGTTTTTT. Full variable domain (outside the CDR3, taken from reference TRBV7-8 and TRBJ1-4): GAGVSQSPRYKVAKRGQDVALRCDPISGHVSLFWYQQALGQGPEFLTYFQNEAQLDKSGLPSDRFFAERPEGSVSTLKIQRTQQEDSAVYLCASSFFGDGTSTEKLFFGSGTQLSVL.

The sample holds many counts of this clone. CDR3 amino acids: CASSVGDRAYNSPLHF. The CDR3 coding sequence is TGTGCCAGCAGCGTAGGGGACAGGGCATATAATTCACCCCTCCACTTT. This chain uses TRBV9 with TRBJ1-6, with 9 positions matching TRBD1. The V and J ends lost 0 bases and 4 bases, in that order; junction bases with no gene match: 2. Germline V gene sequence: CDR1 SGDLS, CDR2 YYNGEE. The CDR3 length is 16 residues. The full variable domain, in which reference TRBV9 and TRBJ1-6 provide the parts outside the CDR3, is DSGVTQTPKHLITATGQRVTLRCSPRSGDLSVYWYQQSLDQGLQFLIQYYNGEERAKGNILERFSAQQFPDLHSELNLSSLELGDSALYFCASSVGDRAYNSPLHFGNGTRLTVT.

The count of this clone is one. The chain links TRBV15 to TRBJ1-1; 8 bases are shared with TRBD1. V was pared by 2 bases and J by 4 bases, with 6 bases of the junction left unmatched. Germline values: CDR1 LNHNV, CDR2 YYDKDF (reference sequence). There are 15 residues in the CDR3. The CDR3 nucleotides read TGTGCCACCAGCAGATATTCCGGACAGGGCACTGAAGCTTTCTTT. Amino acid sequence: CATSRYSGQGTEAFF. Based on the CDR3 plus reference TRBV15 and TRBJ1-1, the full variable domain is DAMVIQNPRYQVTQFGKPVTLSCSQTLNHNVMYWYQQKSSQAPKLLFHYYDKDFNNEADTPDNFQSRRPNTSFCFLDIRSPGLGDTAMYLCATSRYSGQGTEAFFGQGTRLTVV.